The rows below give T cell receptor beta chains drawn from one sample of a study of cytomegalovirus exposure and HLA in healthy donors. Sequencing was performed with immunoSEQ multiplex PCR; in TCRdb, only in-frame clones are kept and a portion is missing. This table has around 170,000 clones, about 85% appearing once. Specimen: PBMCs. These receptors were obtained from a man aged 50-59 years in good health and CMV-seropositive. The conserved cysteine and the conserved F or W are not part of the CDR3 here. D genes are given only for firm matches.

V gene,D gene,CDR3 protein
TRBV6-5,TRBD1,ASRKGAGAF
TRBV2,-,ASMDTRAYEQY
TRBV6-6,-,ASSYPEGVRDEQF
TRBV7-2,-,ASSDGTFSTDTQY
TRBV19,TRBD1,ASSTFYGTAINEQF
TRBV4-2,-,ASAGRLGQPQH
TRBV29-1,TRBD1,SVEFPAGGSLNYGYT
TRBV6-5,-,ASRSPSSGANVLT
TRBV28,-,ASSLSAGAMGNTEAF
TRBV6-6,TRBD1,ASSWGQAGRNQPQH
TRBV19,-,ASSTAESQNTEAF
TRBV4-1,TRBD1,ASSQEPGQGSYNEQF
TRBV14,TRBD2,ASSQLAGWLGQY
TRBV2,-,ASSVEEDTEAF
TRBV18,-,ASSLSTGEGIQY
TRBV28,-,ASSSGSHGDTQY
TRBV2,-,ASSAAGEREKLF
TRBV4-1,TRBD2,ASSPLTRTSVQETQY
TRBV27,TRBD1,ASSLSTGGGYNEQF
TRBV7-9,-,ASSGQGINEKLF
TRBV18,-,ASSPAGQNTGELF
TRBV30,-,ALSRGTNTEAF